These T cell receptor beta chains were read from a single sample in a study of cytomegalovirus exposure and HLA in healthy donors. Here immunoSEQ multiplex PCR was the method, and the copy in TCRdb shows in-frame clones only, minus some. This sample has around 130,000 clones, with over 8.5% found just once. The sample consisted of PBMCs. The receptors stem from a woman aged 40 to 50 in good health and CMV-seropositive. Each CDR3 is given with its conserved first and last residue. D genes are given only for firm matches. A row's size may be missing; if present it is once, few, many or a size class.

>.|TRBJ1-6|TRBV7-6|TRBD1
TGTGCCAGCAGCCGACAGGGGGAAGGCTATAATTCACCCCTCCACTTT
CASSRQGEGYNSPLHF
>.|TRBJ1-5|TRBV6-1|.
TGTGCCAGCAGTGAAAGCGCTAACTTCCAGCCCCAGCATTTT
CASSESANFQPQHF
>once|TRBJ2-7|TRBV30|TRBD1
TGTGCCTGGATGGCGGACAGGGGTTTCCACGAGCAGTACTTC
CAWMADRGFHEQYF
>.|TRBJ2-3|TRBV7-9|.
TGTGCCAGCAGCTTCGCACCGGGACTGAGCACAGATACGCAGTATTTT
CASSFAPGLSTDTQYF
>.|TRBJ1-5|TRBV5-1|.
TGCGCCAGCAGCTTGGACAGTCTCAATCAGCCCCAGCATTTT
CASSLDSLNQPQHF
>.|TRBJ2-5|TRBV6-1|.
TGTGCCAGCAGTGGCATCCCCGGGATTAGAGGGGAGACCCAGTACTTC
CASSGIPGIRGETQYF
>.|TRBJ2-7|TRBV2|TRBD1
TGTGCCAGCAGATTTGCCAACTTCGGTGACAGGGCAACCTACGAGCAGTACTTC
CASRFANFGDRATYEQYF
>.|TRBJ2-7|TRBV7-9|.
TGTGCCAGCAGCCGCAAAAGGGGTGAATACGAGCAGTACTTC
CASSRKRGEYEQYF
>.|TRBJ1-1|TRBV4-1|TRBD1
TGCGCCAGCAGCCGACAGGGGATCAACACTGAAGCTTTCTTT
CASSRQGINTEAFF
>few|TRBJ1-4|TRBV6-1|TRBD1
TGTGCCAGCAGTGCCGGGACAGGGGTGAAAAAACTGTTTTTT
CASSAGTGVKKLFF
>.|TRBJ1-6|TRBV11-2|.
TGTGCCAGCAGCACTCACAGGGACGGGTCACCCCTCCACTTT
CASSTHRDGSPLHF
>.|TRBJ1-2|TRBV4-1|TRBD1
TGCGCCAGCAGCAGGGACAGGGTGGAGTATGGCTACACCTTC
CASSRDRVEYGYTF
>.|TRBJ1-6|TRBV5-6|.
TGTGCCAGCAGCAGGGAGGGGCAGTTTTCACCCCTCCACTTT
CASSREGQFSPLHF
>few|TRBJ1-4|TRBV25-1|.
TGTGCCAGCAGTGAATCTTTGGGCCAGCCAAGGGAAAAACTGTTTTTT
CASSESLGQPREKLFF
>.|TRBJ2-7|TRBV5-1|.
TGCGCCAGCAGCTTCGACAGAGGCTACGAGCAGTACTTC
CASSFDRGYEQYF
>.|TRBJ2-2|TRBV15|TRBD2
TGTGCCACCAGCAGAGATCGGCCTGCGTTGCTAGCGGGGGCGAACACCGGGGAGCTGTTTTTT
CATSRDRPALLAGANTGELFF
>.|TRBJ1-4|TRBV6-1|.
TGTGCCAGCAGTGCTACTCTACAGCCCCAGAATGAAAAACTGTTTTTT
CASSATLQPQNEKLFF
>few|TRBJ2-7|TRBV5-6|TRBD1
TGTGCCAGCAGCACGGGAGAGGGGACAGGCTACTACGAGCAGTACTTC
CASSTGEGTGYYEQYF
>.|TRBJ2-1|TRBV5-4|.
TGTGCCAGCAGCTTATACGAGTACAATGAGCAGTTCTTC
CASSLYEYNEQFF
>.|TRBJ2-1|TRBV30|.
TGTGCCTGGAGTAGGCTAGGCTCCTACAATGAGCAGTTCTTC
CAWSRLGSYNEQFF
>few|TRBJ1-2|TRBV4-2|.
TGTGCCAGCAGCCAAGATGGGGCAGTTGGCTACACCTTC
CASSQDGAVGYTF
>few|TRBJ1-3|TRBV6-5|.
TGTGCCAGCTCAGTTGCCCGTGGAAACACCATATATTTT
CASSVARGNTIYF
>.|TRBJ1-1|TRBV6-1|TRBD1
TGTGCCAGCAGTTGGACAGGGAACACTGAAGCTTTCTTT
CASSWTGNTEAFF
>.|TRBJ2-2|TRBV10-3|TRBD2
TGTGCCATCAGTCCCGGGACTAGAGTTAACACCGGGGAGCTGTTTTTT
CAISPGTRVNTGELFF
>.|TRBJ2-6|TRBV6-1|.
TGTGCCAGTCAACCACGAGATTCTGGGGCCAACGTCCTGACTTTC
CASQPRDSGANVLTF
>few|TRBJ1-5|TRBV30|TRBD1
TGTGCCTGGGGCGGACAGGGAGGCAATCAGCCCCAGCATTTT
CAWGGQGGNQPQHF
>.|TRBJ2-5|TRBV27|.
TGTGCCAGCAGTTCGCAGGGCCTAGAGACCCAGTACTTC
CASSSQGLETQYF
>few|TRBJ1-5|TRBV19|TRBD1
TGTGCCAGTAGTATTCAGGGGGCTCAGCCCCAGCATTTT
CASSIQGAQPQHF
>.|TRBJ1-1|TRBV2|.
TGTGCCAGCAGCTGGGAGGGCCTGAACACTGAAGCTTTCTTT
CASSWEGLNTEAFF
>.|TRBJ2-3|TRBV7-6|.
TGTGCCAGCAGCCGGACAGACCCCGAAAGGAGCGATACGCAGTATTTT
CASSRTDPERSDTQYF
>few|TRBJ1-1|TRBV19|.
TGTGCCAGTAGTATAGGTACAGGGTACTTTGTTATGAACACTGAAGCTTTCTTT
CASSIGTGYFVMNTEAFF
>few|TRBJ2-3|TRBV19|TRBD1
TGTGCCAGTAGTACAACGGGGTCAGGGGGAGATACGCAGTATTTT
CASSTTGSGGDTQYF
>few|TRBJ2-7|TRBV2|.
TGTGCCAGCACCGAGGGCAGCTACGAGCAGTACTTC
CASTEGSYEQYF
>.|TRBJ1-1|TRBV5-1|TRBD1
TGCGCCAGCAGCTTGGATCTTGACAGGGCAAATGAAGCTTTCTTT
CASSLDLDRANEAFF
>.|TRBJ2-7|TRBV5-5|TRBD1
TGTGCCAGCAGCCCGCCCCGGGACAGGGGTGATTACGAGCAGTACTTC
CASSPPRDRGDYEQYF
>.|TRBJ1-5|TRBV11-2|.
TGTGCCAGCAGCCGATGGGGCAGCAATCAGCCCCAGCATTTT
CASSRWGSNQPQHF
>few|TRBJ1-1|TRBV7-3|.
TGTGCCAGCAGCTTAGCGCCAGGGTGGGCTGAAGCTTTCTTT
CASSLAPGWAEAFF
>.|TRBJ1-3|TRBV7-9|TRBD1
TGTGCCAGCAGCTTAATGACAGGGGAGGACACCATATATTTT
CASSLMTGEDTIYF
>few|TRBJ2-7|TRBV5-1|.
TGCGCCAGCAGCTTCCTCGGCGGCGAGCAGTACTTC
CASSFLGGEQYF